This passage covers 24 T cell receptor beta chains from one sample sequenced in a study of Graves' ophthalmopathy and Graves' hyperthyroidism. Amplified material comprised TCR beta CDR3 regions derived from RNA transcripts. In the first round, RT-PCR was carried out with HTBI primers, and a multiplex PCR formed the second round. TCRdb reprocessed the multiplex PCR reads with MiXCR, giving one entry per CDR3 protein. The sample contains 900,000 to 1,200,000 distinct CDR3 sequences, about two fifths of which appear only once. Source material: peripheral blood or thyroid tissue (not recorded which). The origin of the receptors is an adult man with Graves' hyperthyroidism.

This sequence joins TRBV10-3 and TRBJ2-5, with 9 bases fitting TRBD2. The germline V gene has CDR1 ENHRY and CDR2 SYGVKD. J gave up 2 bases and V 0 bases, and 7 bases lay outside the gene matches. There are 17 residues in the CDR3. The CDR3 coding sequence is TGTGCCATCAGTGAGTCCTCGGCGGGAGGGTTTCAAGAGACCCAGTACTTC. Its protein product is CAISESSAGGFQETQYF.

This clonotype has just a few counts. Given a much more abundant clone one base away, this may be a read error. The rearrangement links TRBV12-3 or TRBV12-4 to TRBJ2-7; D remains ambiguous. With 6 bases removed from V and 6 bases from J, the gap between germline ends came to 15 bases. CDR3 size: 13 residues. CDR3 in DNA: TGTGCCAGCAGGCCACCCTCGAGCGTCGAGCAGTACTTC. It is translated as CASRPPSSVEQYF.

The rearrangement uses TRBV4-3 and TRBJ2-5; TRBD1 matches 11 bases. J lost 4 bases, V lost 0 bases, and 7 bases had no gene match. The CDR3 is 17 residues long. Germline loops: CDR1 LGHNA, CDR2 YSLEER. CDR3 protein: CASSQDHGQGARETQYF. The CDR3 nucleotides read TGCGCCAGCAGCCAAGATCATGGACAGGGGGCAAGAGAGACCCAGTACTTC.

The gene calls are TRBV5-1 and TRBJ2-7; 9 nucleotides match TRBD1. CDR1 and CDR2 from the germline V gene are SGHRS and YFSETQ. Trimming took 5 bases from V and 7 from J; bases not matched to a gene: 4. The CDR3 runs to 12 residues. The CDR3 region is CASRWDREEQYF. DNA for the CDR3: TGCGCCAGCAGATGGGACAGGGAAGAGCAGTACTTC. The whole variable domain, remainder taken from reference TRBV5-1 and TRBJ2-7, is KAGVTQTPRYLIKTRGQQVTLSCSPISGHRSVSWYQQTPGQGLQFLFEYFSETQRNKGNFPGRFSGRQFSNSRSEMNVSTLELGDSALYLCASRWDREEQYFGPGTRLTVT.

This clonotype has just a few counts. The V gene is TRBV2, the J gene TRBJ1-4; D unclear. The CDR3 runs to 15 residues. Between the trimmed V and J ends, which lost 2 bases and 3 bases, there was a span of 10 bases. Germline CDR1 SNHLY, CDR2 FYNNEI. DNA of the CDR3: TGTGCCAGCAGTGAAAGTGGGCTACCTAATGAAAAACTGTTTTTT. Its protein is CASSESGLPNEKLFF. The whole variable domain, remainder taken from reference TRBV2 and TRBJ1-4, is EPEVTQTPSHQVTQMGQEVILRCVPISNHLYFYWYRQILGQKVEFLVSFYNNEISEKSEIFDDQFSVERPDGSNFTLKIRSTKLEDSAMYFCASSESGLPNEKLFFGSGTQLSVL.

This chain connects TRBV11-1 to TRBJ1-2, with D uncertain. Germline V CDR1 and CDR2: SGHAT, FQDESV (reference sequence). The V end lost 5 bases, the J end lost 3 bases, and 4 bases lay between the germline ends. This CDR3 comprises 11 residues. The CDR3 loop is CASSQYYGYTF. CDR3 nucleotides: TGTGCCAGCAGCCAGTACTATGGCTACACCTTC. Drawing the rest from reference TRBV11-1 and TRBJ1-2, the complete variable domain is EAEVAQSPRYKITEKSQAVAFWCDPISGHATLYWYRQILGQGPELLVQFQDESVVDDSQLPKDRFSAERLKGVDSTLKIQPAELGDSAMYLCASSQYYGYTFGSGTRLTVV.

In this sample, this clonotype turned up a few times. The DNA for the CDR3 is TGTGCCAGCAGCACCCGGAGGGGGATGAACTACGAGCAGTACTTC. This gives the protein CASSTRRGMNYEQYF. The gene calls are TRBV11-2 and TRBJ2-7; D could derive from TRBD1 or TRBD2 (6 bases each). This CDR3 is built from 15 residues. With 5 bases removed from V and 3 bases from J, the gap between germline ends came to 17 bases. The germline CDR1 and CDR2 sequences are SGHAT and FQNNGV. The full variable domain, with the rest looked up from reference TRBV11-2 and TRBJ2-7, is EAGVAQSPRYKIIEKRQSVAFWCNPISGHATLYWYQQILGQGPKLLIQFQNNGVVDDSQLPKDRFSAERLKGVDSTLKIQPAKLEDSAVYLCASSTRRGMNYEQYFGPGTRLTVT.

This clonotype occurred once. A clone one base away is much larger, so this may be a read error. The chain employs TRBV20-1 and TRBJ1-1; TRBD1 matches 7 bases. The CDR3 spans 15 residues. Germline CDR1 reads DFQATT; CDR2 reads SNEGSKA (reference sequence). Trimming took 5 bases from V and 5 from J; bases not matched to a gene: 14. The CDR3 DNA sequence: TGCAGTGCTCTGACAGGGTTCTTGGGTCGGACTGAAGCTTTCTTT. This codes for CSALTGFLGRTEAFF.

The genes are TRBV7-2 and TRBJ2-6; D may be TRBD1 (5 bases). V was cut by 0 bases and J by 2 bases, with 8 bases left in between. Germline CDR1 is SGHTA and CDR2 is FQGNSA. This CDR3 region has 16 residues. The CDR3 sequence: CASSLALGAGANVLTF. The DNA for the CDR3 is TGTGCCAGCAGCTTAGCGTTAGGGGCTGGGGCCAACGTCCTGACTTTC.

This clonotype was detected ten times or more. The chain recombines TRBV12-3 or TRBV12-4 with TRBJ1-6, with D possibly TRBD1 on 5 matching bases. The CDR3 runs to 14 residues. Trimming removed 3 bases at V and 6 bases at J, with 9 bases between. The chain's CDR3 is CASSFPGGNSPLHF. DNA of the CDR3: TGTGCCAGCAGTTTTCCCGGGGGTAATTCACCCCTCCACTTT.

This clonotype was detected ten times or more. CDR3 region: CATGWGDQPQHF. For the CDR3, the DNA is TGTGCCACCGGGTGGGGTGATCAGCCCCAGCATTTT. The chain uses TRBV19 and TRBJ1-5; D remains unclear. The length of the CDR3 is 12 residues. CDR1 and CDR2 from the germline V gene are LNHDA and SQIVND (reference sequence). Trimming took off 10 bases at V and 5 bases at J, with 12 bases between the two ends.

This rearrangement joins TRBV12-3 or TRBV12-4 to TRBJ2-5, with a tentative D call TRBD1 (5 bases). This CDR3 is built from 14 residues. The V end was cut by 11 bases, the J end by 6 bases, with 22 bases between. CDR3 DNA sequence: TGTGCCTCACGGAAGGGGAAAGAAGAGAAGACCCAGTACTTC. Translating it yields CASRKGKEEKTQYF.

About this clonotype: This could be a read error, since a much larger clone is one nucleotide away. CDR3 in amino acids: CSARGVDWGLAWETQYF. For the CDR3, the DNA is TGCAGTGCTAGAGGTGTCGACTGGGGGCTAGCGTGGGAGACCCAGTACTTC. This chain joins TRBV20-1 and TRBJ2-5, with D perhaps TRBD1 or TRBD2 (6 bases each). Looked up from germline, CDR1 is DFQATT and CDR2 is SNEGSKA (reference sequence). The CDR3 covers 17 residues. The V gene lost 1 base and the J gene lost 5 bases, with 23 bases spanning the gap.

This clonotype came up many times. The rearrangement uses TRBV19 and TRBJ1-6; D unresolved. The CDR3 spans 15 residues. V lost 5 bases and J lost 7, with 15 bases in between. The V gene's germline CDR1 is LNHDA and CDR2 SQIVND (reference sequence). CDR3 DNA sequence: TGTGCCAGTAGTTCCCGCGGTGTGGCGAATTCACCCCTCCACTTT. It translates to CASSSRGVANSPLHF.

CDR3 bases: TGTGCCAGCAGCCTAGGACAGGGGAGCGGTCAGCCCCAGCATTTT. Its protein is CASSLGQGSGQPQHF. This chain uses TRBV7-9 with TRBJ1-5, with 9 bases matching TRBD1. Germline CDR1 is SEHNR and CDR2 is FQNEAQ (reference sequence). This CDR3 is 15 amino acids long. Trimming at V came to 5 bases and at J to 6 bases, leaving 8 bases not matched to a gene.

Details on this clonotype: Sequence at one end of the junction differs from germline and may be a read error. This chain connects TRBV10-2 to TRBJ1-3, with D unresolved. There are 18 residues in the CDR3. The germline V gene encodes CDR1 WSHSY and CDR2 SAAADI. CDR3 amino acids: CASSYSGGEVSSGNTIYF. The CDR3 DNA is TGTGCCAGCAGTTACTCCGGCGGCGAGGTTTCCTCTGGAAACACCATATATTTT.

The chain links TRBV25-1 to TRBJ2-7; 11 nucleotides agree with TRBD2. J lost 7 bases, V lost 5 bases, and 10 bases had no gene match. Per the germline V gene, CDR1 is MGHDK and CDR2 is SYGVNS. There are 15 residues in the CDR3. CDR3 coding DNA: TGTGCCAGCAGTCCGACTAGCGGGATCTCCTTGGAGCAGTACTTC. Translating it yields CASSPTSGISLEQYF.

J is TRBJ2-5 and V is TRBV2, with TRBD2 as a possible D gene (6 bases). The V end lost 8 bases, the J end lost 1 base, and 20 bases lay between the germline ends. From germline, CDR1 is SNHLY and CDR2 FYNNEI. This CDR3 region has 16 residues. The CDR3 loop reads CASGEGWGGPQETQYF. The CDR3 DNA reads TGTGCCAGCGGGGAAGGTTGGGGAGGCCCCCAAGAGACCCAGTACTTC.

This clonotype was observed at least ten times. CDR3 sequence: CASSPDLNQPQHF. CDR3 bases: TGTGCCAGCAGTCCGGACCTAAATCAGCCCCAGCATTTT. This chain joins TRBV12-3 or TRBV12-4 and TRBJ1-5; D is undetermined. Trimming stripped 5 bases from V and 4 bases from J, with 9 bases between. This CDR3 has 13 amino acids.

This clonotype was picked up a small number of times. The V call is TRBV4-1, the J call TRBJ1-1; 7 bases map to TRBD1. Trimming at V came to 0 bases and at J to 1 base, leaving 5 bases not matched to a gene. Per germline, CDR1 MGHRA and CDR2 YSYEKL. The CDR3 sequence is 16 residues long. This CDR3 reads CASSQDFRDRNTEAFF. DNA for the CDR3: TGCGCCAGCAGCCAAGATTTCCGGGACAGGAACACTGAAGCTTTCTTT.

About this clonotype itself: Just one base apart from a much larger clone, this may be a read error. The chain links TRBV6-5 to TRBJ1-1; D may be TRBD1 (6 bases). This CDR3 contains 12 residues. The germline V gene has CDR1 MNHEY and CDR2 SVGAGI. For the CDR3, the DNA is TGTGCCAGCAGTTCCTCCAACAGGGAAGCTTGCTTT. It encodes CASSSSNREACF.

This clonotype has ten or more counts. This chain's CDR3 is CASTSGGSSYEQYF. CDR3 bases: TGTGCCAGCACTAGCGGGGGGAGCTCCTACGAGCAGTACTTC. The rearrangement links TRBV12-3 or TRBV12-4 to TRBJ2-7, with TRBD2 matching over 11 bases. There are 14 residues in the CDR3. Unmatched junction bases numbered 2, after V lost 7 bases and J lost 0 bases.

This clonotype has a count of ten or more. The chain is built from TRBV20-1 and TRBJ1-6; the D gene is possibly TRBD1 (6 bases). CDR1 is DFQATT and CDR2 is SNEGSKA in the germline V gene (reference sequence). This CDR3 contains 15 residues. Between the trimmed V and J ends, which lost 0 bases and 7 bases, there was a span of 13 bases. CDR3 sequence reads: CSARDHGQINSPLHF. CDR3 nucleotides: TGCAGTGCTAGAGATCATGGACAGATAAATTCACCCCTCCACTTT.

This clonotype was recorded at least ten times. This rearrangement joins TRBV7-9 to TRBJ1-5, with D perhaps matching TRBD1 (5 bases). Trimming shortened V by 4 bases and J by 4 bases, and 20 bases separated the two germline ends. Germline values: CDR1 SEHNR, CDR2 FQNEAQ (reference sequence). This CDR3 region has 17 residues. The CDR3 sequence is CASSYMNRNAANQPQHF. The CDR3 DNA reads as TGTGCCAGCAGCTACATGAACAGGAACGCTGCAAATCAGCCCCAGCATTTT. The variable domain in full, with the rest retrieved from reference TRBV7-9 and TRBJ1-5, is DTGVSQNPRHKITKRGQNVTFRCDPISEHNRLYWYRQTLGQGPEFLTYFQNEAQLEKSRLLSDRFSAERPKGSFSTLEIQRTEQGDSAMYLCASSYMNRNAANQPQHFGDGTRLSIL.